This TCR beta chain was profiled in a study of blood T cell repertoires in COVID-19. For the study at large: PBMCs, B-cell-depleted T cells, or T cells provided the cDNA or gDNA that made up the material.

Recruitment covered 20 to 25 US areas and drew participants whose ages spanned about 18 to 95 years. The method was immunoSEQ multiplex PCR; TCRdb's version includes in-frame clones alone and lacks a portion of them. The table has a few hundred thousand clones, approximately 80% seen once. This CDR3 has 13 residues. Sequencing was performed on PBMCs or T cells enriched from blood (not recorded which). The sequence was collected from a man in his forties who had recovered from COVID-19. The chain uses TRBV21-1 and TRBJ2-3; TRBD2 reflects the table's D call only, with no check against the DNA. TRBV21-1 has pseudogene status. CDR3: CASIPRRSDTQYF. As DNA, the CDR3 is TGTGCCAGCATCCCCAGGAGGAGCGATACGCAGTATTTT.